The text below deals with one TCR beta chain. No cognate antigen has been identified for it. No base qualities exist here, and no much larger clone lies one base off it. Trimmed from V: 6 bases; trimmed from J: 11 bases; junction bases lacking a gene match: 8. The CDR3, from cysteine to phenylalanine, totals 13 residues. The read is trimmed to its CDR3 DNA, 39 bases read in frame from base 1. In the germline V gene, CDR1 corresponds to KGHSH and CDR2 to LQKENI. Separate from the roughly 660-subject first cohort, the validation cohort of some 130 subjects was the group to which the donors belonged. The data belong to a study of cytomegalovirus exposure and HLA in healthy donors (dated by TCRdb to about 2017). For context, the study as a whole: The 500 to 800 repertoires of the first cohort and the 95 to 150 validation repertoires were produced on the same platform, according to a later analysis. The study aimed to test whether signatures of past pathogen exposure could be identified by cataloging public T cell receptors. Besides the first cohort of roughly 700 subjects, a separate validation cohort made up of 120 different subjects was used. The study combined high-throughput TCR immunosequencing, statistical association of individual TCRs with disease status, and machine learning to predict cytomegalovirus infection status.

Results and caveats for the whole study, not just this receptor: Most TCR sequences were observed very rarely across donors, whereas some public TCRs were present in many individuals. Three of the identified cytomegalovirus-associated TCR beta chains were confirmed in vitro to be specific for cytomegalovirus antigens. The authors suggested that the approach could potentially be extended to other disease states and immunological phenotypes. A later analysis lacked HLA typing for the validation cohort, so it scored co-occurrence in that cohort across all 120 or so repertoires. The study listed 164 TCR beta chains as associated with cytomegalovirus. Subsequent analysis determined that TCRs grouped into clusters in the first cohort also showed a tendency toward co-occurrence across the roughly 130 validation repertoires, and approximately 93% of cluster scores exceeded 0. The classifier was reported to diagnose cytomegalovirus status with high specificity and sensitivity in both the original and validation cohorts.

Library construction relied on the immunoSEQ multiplex PCR assay. As for how the authors treated the data: To diagnose cytomegalovirus status from the catalog of TCR beta chain sequences, a statistical classification framework was built. Held by TCRdb, this immuneACCESS table contains in-frame sequences only and omits some clones. Under half of the omission traces to an unresolved V gene where checked; the cause of the rest is unknown. The V and J calls and the clone size are those of that table, but D and trimming were determined from the DNA. The sample table holds some 130,000 clones, of which approximately 82% were seen once. 25% to 30% of the sample is held by the ten biggest clonotypes.

Sequencing was done on a sample of PBMCs. The chain links TRBV18 with TRBJ1-1, and TRBD1 matches 11 of the central bases. The receptor's source is a man aged 30-40 years in good health and CMV-seropositive. DNA sequence: TGTGCCAGCTCTTTGGACAGGGGGCTGCCCGCTTTCTTT. It specifies CASSLDRGLPAFF.